This record looks at one T cell receptor beta chain sequence and its context. Trimming took 6 bases from V and 2 from J; bases not matched to a gene: 6. Germline loops: CDR1 SNHLY, CDR2 FYNNEI. The CDR3 has 14 amino acids. This specimen comes from a study of OX40 agonist ivuxolimab in advanced cancers. On the study more broadly: Prior therapy, whether anti-PD-1, anti-PD-L1 or anti-CTLA-4, was allowed, and roughly 41% had some.

Generated by immunoSEQ multiplex PCR, the TCRdb table keeps only in-frame clones and is missing some. The sample contains about 70,000 clones, roughly 88% of which appear only once. This specimen consisted of CD4+ or CD8+ T cells sorted from blood, obtained in a trial of the OX40 agonist ivuxolimab. The chain employs TRBV2 and TRBJ2-7; 8 positions agree with TRBD2. The sequence was obtained from an adult with an advanced solid tumor such as melanoma, head and neck, liver or kidney cancer. CDR3 sequence (DNA): TGTGCCAGCAGGAGGGCCGGGAGGGCCTACGAGCAGTACTTC. Translated: CASRRAGRAYEQYF.